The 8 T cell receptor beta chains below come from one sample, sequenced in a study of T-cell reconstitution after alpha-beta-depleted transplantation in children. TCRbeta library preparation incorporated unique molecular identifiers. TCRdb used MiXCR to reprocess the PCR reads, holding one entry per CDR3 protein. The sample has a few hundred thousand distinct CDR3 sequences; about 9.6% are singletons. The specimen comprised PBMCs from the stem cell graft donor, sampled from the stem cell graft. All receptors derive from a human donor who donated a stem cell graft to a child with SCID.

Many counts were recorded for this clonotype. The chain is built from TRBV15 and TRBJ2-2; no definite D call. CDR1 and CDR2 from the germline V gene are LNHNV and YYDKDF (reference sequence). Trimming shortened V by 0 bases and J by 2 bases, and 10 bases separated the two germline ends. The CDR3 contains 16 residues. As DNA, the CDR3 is TGTGCCACCAGCAGAGACCCCGGCCTCAACACCGGGGAGCTGTTTTTT. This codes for CATSRDPGLNTGELFF.

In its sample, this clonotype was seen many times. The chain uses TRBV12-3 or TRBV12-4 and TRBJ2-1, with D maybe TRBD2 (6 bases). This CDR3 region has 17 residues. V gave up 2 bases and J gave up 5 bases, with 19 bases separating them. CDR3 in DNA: TGTGCCAGCAGTTTACGAGGGGTCCAGGGAGGACACAATGAGCAGTTCTTC. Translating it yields CASSLRGVQGGHNEQFF.

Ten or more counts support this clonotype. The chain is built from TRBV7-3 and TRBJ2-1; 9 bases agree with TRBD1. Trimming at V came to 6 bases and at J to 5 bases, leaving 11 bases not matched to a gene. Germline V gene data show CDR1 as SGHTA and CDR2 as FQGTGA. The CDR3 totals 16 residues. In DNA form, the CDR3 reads TGTGCCAGCAGTTTGAGACTAGGACAGGGGAACAATGAGCAGTTCTTC. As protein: CASSLRLGQGNNEQFF.

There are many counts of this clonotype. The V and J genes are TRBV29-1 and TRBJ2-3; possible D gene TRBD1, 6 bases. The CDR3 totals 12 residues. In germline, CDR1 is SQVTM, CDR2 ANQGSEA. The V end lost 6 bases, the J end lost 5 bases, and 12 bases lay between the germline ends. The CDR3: CSVGHQQDTQYF. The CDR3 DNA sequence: TGCAGCGTGGGACACCAACAAGATACGCAGTATTTT.

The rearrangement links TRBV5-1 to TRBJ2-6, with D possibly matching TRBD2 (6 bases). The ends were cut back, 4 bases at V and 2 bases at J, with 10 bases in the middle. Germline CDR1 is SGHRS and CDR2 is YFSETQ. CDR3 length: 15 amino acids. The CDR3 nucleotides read TGCGCCAGCAGCCGCGGGAACCCTGGGGCCAACGTCCTGACTTTC. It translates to CASSRGNPGANVLTF.

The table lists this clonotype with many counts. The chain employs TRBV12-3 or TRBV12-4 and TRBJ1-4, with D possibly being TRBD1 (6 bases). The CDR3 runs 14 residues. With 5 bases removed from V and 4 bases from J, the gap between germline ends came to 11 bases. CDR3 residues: CASSPPGVNEKLFF. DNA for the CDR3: TGTGCCAGCAGTCCCCCAGGGGTTAATGAAAAACTGTTTTTT.

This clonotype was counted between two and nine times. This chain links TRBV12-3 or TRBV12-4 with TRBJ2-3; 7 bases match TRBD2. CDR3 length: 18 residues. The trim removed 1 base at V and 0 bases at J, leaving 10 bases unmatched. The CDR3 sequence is CASSLGRGLLPSTDTQYF. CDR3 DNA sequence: TGTGCCAGCAGTTTAGGGCGGGGACTACTTCCTAGCACAGATACGCAGTATTTT.

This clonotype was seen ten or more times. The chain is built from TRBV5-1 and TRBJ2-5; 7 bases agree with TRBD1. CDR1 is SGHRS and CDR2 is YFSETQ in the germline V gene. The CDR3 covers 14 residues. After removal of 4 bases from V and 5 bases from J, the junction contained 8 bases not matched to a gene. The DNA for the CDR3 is TGCGCCAGCAGCGCACAGGGGTTCGGGGAGACCCAGTACTTC. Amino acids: CASSAQGFGETQYF. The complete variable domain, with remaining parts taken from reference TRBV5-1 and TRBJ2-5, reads KAGVTQTPRYLIKTRGQQVTLSCSPISGHRSVSWYQQTPGQGLQFLFEYFSETQRNKGNFPGRFSGRQFSNSRSEMNVSTLELGDSALYLCASSAQGFGETQYFGPGTRLLVL.